This T cell receptor (beta chain) emerged from a study of T-cell memory formation after mild COVID-19. The CDR3 loop spans 14 amino acids. The V gene lost 2 bases and the J gene lost 6 bases, with 11 bases spanning the gap. Germline V gives CDR1 LNHDA, CDR2 SQIVND (reference sequence). Findings and limits, study-wide: Mostly located in CM and EM were contracting CD4+ clones, with contracting CD8+ clones located in EMRA. Clones contracting day 15 to 85 were balanced CD4/CD8; later expanders leaned CD4+.

TCRdb reprocessed the 5' RACE reads with MiXCR, giving one entry per CDR3 protein. The sample lists around 430,000 distinct CDR3 sequences; about 17% were seen once. In this sample, this clonotype turned up once. What it binds is not known. The receptor comes from a man between 18 and 35 years old who had mild COVID-19 (a few samples of this study predate the infection). Cell type and time point are not known. What was sequenced was PBMCs or a T cell subset sorted from them (not recorded which). The chain has TRBV19 and TRBJ2-1, with TRBD2 as a possible D gene (5 bases). The CDR3 reads CASSIPPRGNEQFF. In nucleotides, the CDR3 is TGTGCCAGTAGTATACCGCCTCGGGGCAATGAGCAGTTCTTC.